The clone carrying this T cell receptor beta chain turned up a few times. The data were obtained in a study of response to subunit inactivated influenza vaccine. One entry per CDR3 protein results from TCRdb running MiXCR on the RT-PCR reads. The sample yields fewer than 400,000 distinct CDR3 sequences, around a fifth seen once. Germline-derived CDR1 and CDR2 are DFQATT and SNEGSKA (reference sequence). The trim removed 6 bases at V and 5 bases at J, leaving 4 bases unmatched. The CDR3 has 13 amino acids. The TCR originated in a man aged 50 to 75 who received an inactivated influenza vaccine. V gene TRBV20-1 combines with J gene TRBJ1-2; 12 nucleotides match TRBD1. Sequences were derived from PBMCs from blood, sampled around 22 months after vaccination. In DNA form, the CDR3 reads TGCAGTGCCGGGGACAGGGGGCATTATGGCTACACCTTC. It translates to CSAGDRGHYGYTF.